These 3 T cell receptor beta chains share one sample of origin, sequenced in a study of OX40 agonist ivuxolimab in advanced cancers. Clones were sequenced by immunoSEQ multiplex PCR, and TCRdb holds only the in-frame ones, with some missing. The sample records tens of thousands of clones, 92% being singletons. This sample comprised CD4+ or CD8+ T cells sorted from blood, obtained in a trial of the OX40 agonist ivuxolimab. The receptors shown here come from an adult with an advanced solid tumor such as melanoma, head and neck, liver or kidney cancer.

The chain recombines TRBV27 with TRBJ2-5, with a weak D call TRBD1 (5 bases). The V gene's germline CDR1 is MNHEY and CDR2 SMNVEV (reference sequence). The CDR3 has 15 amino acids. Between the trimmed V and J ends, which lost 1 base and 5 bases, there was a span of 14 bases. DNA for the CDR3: TGTGCCAGCAGTTTATTGCCCGCAGGGAAGGAGACCCAGTACTTC. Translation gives CASSLLPAGKETQYF.

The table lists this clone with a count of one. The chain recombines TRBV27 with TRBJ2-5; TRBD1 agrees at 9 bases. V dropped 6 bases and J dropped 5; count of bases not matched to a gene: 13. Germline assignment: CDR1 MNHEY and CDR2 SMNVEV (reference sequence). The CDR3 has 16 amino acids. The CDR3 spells CASSPKKQGALETQYF. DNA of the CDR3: TGTGCCAGCAGCCCAAAAAAACAGGGGGCGTTGGAGACCCAGTACTTC.

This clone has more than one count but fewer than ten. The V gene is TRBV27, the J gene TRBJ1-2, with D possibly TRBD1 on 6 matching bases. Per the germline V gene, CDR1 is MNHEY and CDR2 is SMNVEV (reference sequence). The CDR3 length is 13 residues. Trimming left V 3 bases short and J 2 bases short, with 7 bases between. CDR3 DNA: TGTGCCAGCAGTTTGCAGGGGAACTATGGCTACACCTTC. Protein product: CASSLQGNYGYTF.